This T cell receptor beta chain was documented in a study of blood T cell repertoires in COVID-19 (dated by TCRdb to the early 2020s). Describing the broader study: Samples covering the acute and convalescent phases of COVID-19 were provided by collaborators in the United States, Italy and Spain. The material from the prospective study consisted of cDNA or gDNA derived from T cells, B-cell-depleted T cells, or PBMCs. A de-identified subject ID, COVID-19 status, age in years and sex were almost always included in the sample metadata. Samples came from the ongoing ImmuneRACE study (first 160 participants) plus 1,254 subjects from 6 global collaborators. A freely available public database, intended as a resource for researchers studying the immune response to SARS-CoV-2, is where the repertoires were released. HLA class I and class II types, where available, came from metadata supplied by the sample provider rather than from assay-based typing. Deeply sampled blood TCRbeta repertoires from subjects exposed to, actively infected with, or recovered from COVID-19 were included in the dataset. General study outcomes and caveats: How much clinical and demographic metadata was included differed by source and by participant, and the metadata was provided uncurated.

About this clone: This receptor's antigen is unknown. Base qualities were left out, and no much larger clone turns up one base away.

Trimming leaves V shorter by 2 bases and J shorter by 3 bases, with the junction holding 3 bases beyond the gene matches. According to the germline V gene, CDR1 reads SGHRS and CDR2 reads YFSETQ. From the cysteine through the phenylalanine, the CDR3 covers 15 amino acids. Only CDR3 DNA remains: 45 bases, in frame from the first base. TCRbeta CDR3 regions were amplified from genomic DNA using the immunoSEQ Assay, a bias-controlled multiplex PCR. The authors' pipeline ran thus. Within the assay, amplification of reference gene primers was used to estimate how many nucleated cells each sample contained. To quantify the absolute abundance of each unique TCRbeta CDR3 rearrangement, sequence reads were collapsed and filtered. For each sample, productive Simpson clonality was calculated as the square root of Simpson's diversity index across productive rearrangements. TCRdb took this table from immuneACCESS and kept in-frame rearrangements with V and J called. Such tables lack part of the clones; where checked against another copy, unresolved V genes explain under half of the gap, and the rest is unexplained. The D gene and trimming were derived from the DNA, and the V and J assignments and clone size from that table. Across this sample there are around 140,000 clones, with around 82% seen only once. The ten top clones hold 3% to 5% of the sample.

The collaborating institutions used their own protocols to collect whole blood in K2EDTA tubes. For TCRbeta analysis, collaborator samples were shipped as frozen whole blood, as isolated PBMCs, or as DNA extracted from either sample type. The TCR originated in a woman between 55 and 75 years old with acute or convalescent COVID-19. The sample comprised peripheral blood. The rearranged segments are TRBV5-1 and TRBJ2-2, and TRBD1 matches 8 of the central bases. The CDR3 protein: CASSFGDRYTGELFF. The sequenced DNA is TGCGCCAGCAGCTTTGGGGACAGGTACACCGGGGAGCTGTTTTTT.